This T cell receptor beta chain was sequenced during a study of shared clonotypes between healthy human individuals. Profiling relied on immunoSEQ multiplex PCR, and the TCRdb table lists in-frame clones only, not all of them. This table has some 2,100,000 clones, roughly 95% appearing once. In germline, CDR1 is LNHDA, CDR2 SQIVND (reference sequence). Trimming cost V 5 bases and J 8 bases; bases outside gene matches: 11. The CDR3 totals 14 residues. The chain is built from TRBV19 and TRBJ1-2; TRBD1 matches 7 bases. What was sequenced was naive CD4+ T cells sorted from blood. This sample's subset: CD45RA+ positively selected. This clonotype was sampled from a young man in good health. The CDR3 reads CASSQGTVGSGYTF. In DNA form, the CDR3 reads TGTGCCAGTAGTCAAGGGACAGTCGGCTCCGGCTACACCTTC. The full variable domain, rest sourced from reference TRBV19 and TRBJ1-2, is DGGITQSPKYLFRKEGQNVTLSCEQNLNHDAMYWYRQDPGQGLRLIYYSQIVNDFQKGDIAEGYSVSREKKESFPLTVTSAQKNPTAFYLCASSQGTVGSGYTFGSGTRLTVV.